This T cell receptor beta chain is drawn from a study of identical twins. Study-wide points: Out-of-frame alpha sequences common to twins were enriched for low generation probability. Compared with models, monozygotic twins showed more out-of-frame TCR alpha sharing.

This clonotype was seen many times. Its antigen is currently unknown. The CDR3 sequence is 13 residues long. V lost 2 bases and J lost 4, with 8 bases in between. The V gene's germline CDR1 is MNHEY and CDR2 SVGEGT. Addition of a universal primer site occurred through template switching, and cDNA carried unique molecular identifiers. A single record per CDR3 protein comes from TCRdb applying MiXCR to the 5' RACE reads. The sample carries approximately 600,000 distinct CDR3 sequences, approximately 10% recorded once. A further study also used this sample, focusing on yellow fever vaccine responses in identical twins.

Sequenced material: PBMCs. The genes are TRBV6-2 or TRBV6-3 and TRBJ2-5, with D perhaps TRBD1 or TRBD2 (5 bases each). The sequence was collected from a woman between 18 and 29 years old in good health. The CDR3 nucleotides read TGTGCCAGCAGTTACGGGGGTCGAGAGACCCAGTACTTC. As protein: CASSYGGRETQYF.